The clone carrying this T cell receptor (beta chain) was seen more than once but under ten times. The antigen remains unidentified. Through template switching, a universal primer site was introduced, and the cDNA contained unique molecular identifiers. TCRdb redid the calling of the 5' RACE reads with MiXCR, one entry per CDR3 protein. The sample yields 500,000 to 650,000 distinct CDR3 sequences, about 7% seen once. This specimen comes from a study of identical twins. Study results and limitations: Out-of-frame alpha sequences shared between twins exhibited an excess of low generation probability. Cord blood beta clonotypes that were abundant carried fewer insertions, and memory repertoires showed no such trend.

Germline V CDR1 and CDR2: SGHRS, YFSETQ. The CDR3 sequence is 19 residues long. Germline trimming cut 0 bases from V and 2 bases from J; bases unmatched to any gene: 6. These records were also assigned to another study, of yellow fever vaccine responses in identical twins.

J is TRBJ2-2 and V is TRBV5-1; the match to TRBD2 covers 14 bases. Specimen: PBMCs. The sequence was obtained from a woman aged 18 to 35 in good health. For the CDR3, the DNA is TGCGCCAGCAGCTTGGCCTCCGGGACTAGCGGGGGCAACACCGGGGAGCTGTTTTTT. It is translated as CASSLASGTSGGNTGELFF.